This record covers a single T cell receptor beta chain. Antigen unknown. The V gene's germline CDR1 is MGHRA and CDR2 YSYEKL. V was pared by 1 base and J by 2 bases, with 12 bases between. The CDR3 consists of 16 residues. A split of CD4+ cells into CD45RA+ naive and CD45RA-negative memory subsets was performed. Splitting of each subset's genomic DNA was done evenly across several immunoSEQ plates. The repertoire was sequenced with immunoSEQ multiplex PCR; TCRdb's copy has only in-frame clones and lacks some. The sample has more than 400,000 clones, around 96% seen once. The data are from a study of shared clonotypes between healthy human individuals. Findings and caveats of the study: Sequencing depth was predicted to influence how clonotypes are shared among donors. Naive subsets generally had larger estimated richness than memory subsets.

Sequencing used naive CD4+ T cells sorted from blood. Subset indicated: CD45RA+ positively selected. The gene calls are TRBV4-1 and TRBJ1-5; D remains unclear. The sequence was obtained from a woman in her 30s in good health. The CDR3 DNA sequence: TGCGCCAGCAGCCAAGTAATTGGGCAGGGCAATCAGCCCCAGCATTTT. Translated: CASSQVIGQGNQPQHF.